This TCR beta chain stems from a study of blood T cells in healthy people across ages. Study-wide results and limits: A roughly linear age-dependent decrease characterized TCR beta diversity per million T cells. Shifts in expanded clonotypes may have been confounded by donor CMV status, which was unknown.

Combining a sample-barcoded 5' primer with a J-beta primer mix, a second PCR ran for roughly 7 to 11 cycles. Carrying 12 random nucleotides, a template-switch adaptor labeled each individual cDNA molecule. One entry per CDR3 protein, called by TCRdb with MiXCR from the 5' RACE reads. Here the sample spans about a million distinct CDR3 sequences, around 54% being singletons. This clonotype turned up a few times. Its antigen is unknown. The CDR3 runs 12 residues. Germline values: CDR1 DFQATT, CDR2 SNEGSKA (reference sequence). Trimming removed 3 bases at V and 2 bases at J, with 8 bases between. The sequence came from a woman aged 55-69 years in good health. J is TRBJ2-7 and V is TRBV20-1; D remains unclear. The sequenced sample consisted of blood. The CDR3 region is CSASPGPYEQYF. The CDR3 DNA follows: TGCAGTGCTAGTCCAGGCCCCTACGAGCAGTACTTC.